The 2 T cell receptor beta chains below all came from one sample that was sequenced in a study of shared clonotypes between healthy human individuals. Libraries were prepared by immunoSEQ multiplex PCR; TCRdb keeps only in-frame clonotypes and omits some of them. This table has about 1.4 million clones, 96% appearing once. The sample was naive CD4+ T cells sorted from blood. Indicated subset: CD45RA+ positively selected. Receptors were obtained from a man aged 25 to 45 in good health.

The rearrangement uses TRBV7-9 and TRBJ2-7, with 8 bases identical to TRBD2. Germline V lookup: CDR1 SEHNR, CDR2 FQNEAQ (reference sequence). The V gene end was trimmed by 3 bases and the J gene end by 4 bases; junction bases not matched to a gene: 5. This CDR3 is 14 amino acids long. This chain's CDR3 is CASSFLAGLYEQYF. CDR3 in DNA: TGTGCCAGCAGCTTTTTAGCGGGGCTTTACGAGCAGTACTTC.

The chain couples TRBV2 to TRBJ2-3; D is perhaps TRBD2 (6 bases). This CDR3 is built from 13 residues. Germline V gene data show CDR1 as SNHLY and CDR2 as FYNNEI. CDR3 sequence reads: CAIIGGKTDTQYF. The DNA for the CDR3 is TGTGCGATCATTGGGGGGAAAACAGATACGCAGTATTTT.